The clone carrying this T cell receptor (beta chain) was found many times. This sample was taken from a study of cytomegalovirus exposure and HLA in healthy donors. The germline V and J ends were trimmed by 6 bases and 2 bases, with 11 bases remaining between them. The germline V gene has CDR1 MGHDK and CDR2 SYGVNS. The CDR3 runs to 13 residues. The PCR ran on 60 Vbeta and 13 Jbeta primers. The assay was immunoSEQ multiplex PCR, and TCRdb's table has in-frame clones only and misses some. This sample has some 130,000 clones, with around 70% found just once. This TCR came from a male donor in good health and CMV-seronegative. Material: PBMCs. The gene calls are TRBV25-1 and TRBJ2-7; a weak D match, TRBD1 (6 bases). The CDR3 DNA is TGTGCCAGCAGCCAGACAGGAACCTACGAGCAGTACTTC. This sequence encodes CASSQTGTYEQYF.